This T cell receptor (beta chain) was retrieved from a study of blood T cells in healthy people across ages. The CDR3 sequence is 12 residues long. V was pared by 3 bases and J by 4 bases, with 5 bases between. This clonotype occurred many times. Through a sample-barcoded 5' primer and a J-beta primer mix, a second PCR was run for roughly 6 to 12 cycles. TCRdb re-called the 5' RACE reads with MiXCR, one entry per CDR3 protein. This table holds roughly 640,000 distinct CDR3 sequences, about 28% found once. Material: blood. This clonotype originated in a woman older than 75 in good health. The J gene is TRBJ2-3, the V gene TRBV12-3 or TRBV12-4; D is unresolved. The DNA for the CDR3 is TGTGCCAGCAGTTTTTACGCAGATACGCAGTATTTT. Translated, it gives CASSFYADTQYF.